These T cell receptor beta chains were read from a single sample in a study of response to subunit inactivated influenza vaccine. From the RT-PCR reads, TCRdb called clonotypes with MiXCR, one entry per CDR3 protein. The profile covers roughly 650,000 distinct CDR3 sequences, with approximately 15% appearing a single time and 7.5% to 8% taken by the ten largest. The sequences come from PBMCs from blood, collected 14 to 15 days before vaccination. The receptors shown here come from a man aged 50 or older who received an inactivated influenza vaccine. CDR3s include the opening cysteine and the closing phenylalanine or tryptophan. D genes are given only for firm matches. The size entry is marked missing in some rows and otherwise reads once, few, many or a size class.

j_call d_call v_call clone_size cdr3_aa cdr3_nt
TRBJ2-2 . TRBV28 few CASSLIGAATGELFF TGTGCCAGCAGTTTGATCGGGGCTGCCACCGGGGAGCTGTTTTTT
TRBJ2-1 TRBD1 TRBV29-1 few CSVAPGQGAYNEQFF TGCAGCGTGGCGCCGGGACAGGGAGCCTACAATGAGCAGTTCTTC
TRBJ2-3 . TRBV20-1 few CSARRVGRGMGSTDTQYF TGCAGTGCTAGACGAGTGGGTCGGGGAATGGGGTCCACAGATACGCAGTATTTT
TRBJ2-5 . TRBV20-1 . CSAYLTPLTETQYF TGCAGTGCCTATCTAACGCCCCTCACGGAGACCCAGTACTTC
TRBJ1-1 TRBD1 TRBV7-2 many CASSPLGGQDRFF TGTGCCAGCAGCCCCCTAGGGGGACAGGACCGCTTCTTT
TRBJ2-2 . TRBV20-1 once CSARRDGNTGELFF TGCAGTGCTAGGCGGGACGGAAACACCGGGGAGCTGTTTTTT
TRBJ2-2 . TRBV2 few CASGLEGTGELFF TGTGCCAGCGGGTTGGAGGGCACCGGGGAGCTGTTTTTT
TRBJ2-2 . TRBV5-5 few CAATGYSGELFF TGTGCCGCCACAGGGTATTCCGGGGAGCTGTTTTTT
TRBJ1-6 TRBD1 TRBV28 . CASSSWDRSSSYNSPLHF TGTGCCAGCAGTTCCTGGGACAGGTCGAGCTCCTATAATTCACCCCTCCACTTT
TRBJ1-2 TRBD1 TRBV3-1 many CASSYSGTGGAGDGYTF TGTGCCAGCAGCTATTCCGGGACAGGGGGCGCTGGGGATGGCTACACCTTC
TRBJ2-2 TRBD2 TRBV19 few CASSIQGLAGVYNTGELFF TGTGCCAGTAGTATCCAGGGACTAGCGGGGGTATATAACACCGGGGAGCTGTTTTTT
TRBJ2-7 TRBD2 TRBV24-1 few CATSDSGLADEQYF TGTGCCACCAGTGATTCTGGACTAGCAGACGAGCAGTACTTC
TRBJ2-7 . TRBV7-9 few CASSLVGGMVGEEQYF TGTGCCAGCAGCTTAGTGGGTGGTATGGTCGGGGAGGAGCAGTACTTC
TRBJ2-7 TRBD1 TRBV20-1 . CSARSTGGIYEHYF TGCAGTGCTAGGTCCACAGGGGGCATCTACGAGCATTACTTC
TRBJ2-1 . TRBV12-3/TRBV12-4 . CASSLATNSYNEQFF TGTGCCAGCAGTTTAGCGACCAATTCCTACAATGAGCAGTTCTTC